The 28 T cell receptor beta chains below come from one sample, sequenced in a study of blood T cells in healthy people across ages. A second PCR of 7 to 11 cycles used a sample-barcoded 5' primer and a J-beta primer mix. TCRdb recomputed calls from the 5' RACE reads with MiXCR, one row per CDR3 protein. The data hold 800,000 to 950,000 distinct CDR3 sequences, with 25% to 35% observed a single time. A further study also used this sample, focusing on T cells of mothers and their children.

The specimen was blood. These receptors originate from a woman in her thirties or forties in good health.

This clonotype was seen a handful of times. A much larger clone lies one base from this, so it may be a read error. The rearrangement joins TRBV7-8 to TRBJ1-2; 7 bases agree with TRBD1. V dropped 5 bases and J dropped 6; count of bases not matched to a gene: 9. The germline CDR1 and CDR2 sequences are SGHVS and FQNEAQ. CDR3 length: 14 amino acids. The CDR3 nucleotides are TGTGCCAGCAGCCTGCGGGACAGCAGCCATGGCTACACCTTC. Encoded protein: CASSLRDSSHGYTF.

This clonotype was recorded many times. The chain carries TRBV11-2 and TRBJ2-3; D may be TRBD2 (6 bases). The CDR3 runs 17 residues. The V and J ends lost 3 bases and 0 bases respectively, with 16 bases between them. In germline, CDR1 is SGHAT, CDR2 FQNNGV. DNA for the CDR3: TGTGCCAGCAGCTTTTTGCGGGGCGACACCAGCACAGATACGCAGTATTTT. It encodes CASSFLRGDTSTDTQYF.

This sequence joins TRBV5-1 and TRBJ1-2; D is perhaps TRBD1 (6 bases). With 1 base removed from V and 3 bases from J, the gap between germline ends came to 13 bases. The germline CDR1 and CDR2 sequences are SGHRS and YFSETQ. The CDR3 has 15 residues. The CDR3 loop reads CASSLRTAYHYGYTF. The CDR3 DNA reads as TGCGCCAGCAGCTTGCGGACAGCTTACCACTATGGCTACACCTTC.

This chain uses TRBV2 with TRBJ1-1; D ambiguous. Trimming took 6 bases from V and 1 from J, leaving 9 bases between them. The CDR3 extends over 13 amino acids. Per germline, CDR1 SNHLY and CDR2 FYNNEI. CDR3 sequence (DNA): TGTGCCAGCAGAAGCCAGGCGAACACTGAAGCTTTCTTT. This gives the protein CASRSQANTEAFF.

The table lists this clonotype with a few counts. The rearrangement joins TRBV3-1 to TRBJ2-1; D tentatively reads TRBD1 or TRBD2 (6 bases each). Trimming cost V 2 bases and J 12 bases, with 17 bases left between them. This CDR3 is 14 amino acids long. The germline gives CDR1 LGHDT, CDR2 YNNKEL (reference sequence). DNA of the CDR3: TGTGCCAGCAGCCAACGGGGGCTCCTAAACTCGCAGTTCTTC. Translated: CASSQRGLLNSQFF.

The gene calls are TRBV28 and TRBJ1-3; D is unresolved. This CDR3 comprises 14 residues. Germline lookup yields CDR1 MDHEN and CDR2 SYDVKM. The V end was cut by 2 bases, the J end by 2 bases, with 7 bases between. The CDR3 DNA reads TGTGCCAGCAGTTTAGTCGGGGCTGGAAACACCATATATTTT. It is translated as CASSLVGAGNTIYF. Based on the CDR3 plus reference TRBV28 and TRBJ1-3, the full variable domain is DVKVTQSSRYLVKRTGEKVFLECVQDMDHENMFWYRQDPGLGLRLIYFSYDVKMKEKGDIPEGYSVSREKKERFSLILESASTNQTSMYLCASSLVGAGNTIYFGEGSWLTVV.

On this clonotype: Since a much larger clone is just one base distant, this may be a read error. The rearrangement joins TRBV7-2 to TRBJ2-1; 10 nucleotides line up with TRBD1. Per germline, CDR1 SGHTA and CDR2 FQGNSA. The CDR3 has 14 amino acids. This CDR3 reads CAGSLGTGVNEQFF. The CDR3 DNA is TGTGCCGGCAGCTTAGGGACAGGGGTCAATGAGCAGTTCTTC.

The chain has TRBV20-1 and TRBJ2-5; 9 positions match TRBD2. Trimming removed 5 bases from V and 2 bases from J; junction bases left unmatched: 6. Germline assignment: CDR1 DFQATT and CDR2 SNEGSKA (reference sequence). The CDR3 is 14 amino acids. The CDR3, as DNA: TGCAGTGCTGTAGCGGGGGACCCACAAGAGACCCAGTACTTC. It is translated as CSAVAGDPQETQYF.

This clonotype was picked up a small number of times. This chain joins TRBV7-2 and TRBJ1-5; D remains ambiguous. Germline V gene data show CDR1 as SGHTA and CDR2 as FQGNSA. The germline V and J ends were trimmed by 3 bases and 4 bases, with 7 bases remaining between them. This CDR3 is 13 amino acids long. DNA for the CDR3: TGTGCCAGCAGCTTCGGAGAGAATCAGCCCCAGCATTTT. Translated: CASSFGENQPQHF.

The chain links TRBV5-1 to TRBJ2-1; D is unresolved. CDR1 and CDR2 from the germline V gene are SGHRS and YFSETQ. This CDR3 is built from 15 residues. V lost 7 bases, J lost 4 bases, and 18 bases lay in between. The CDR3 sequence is CASGPYSALYNEQFF. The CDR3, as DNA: TGCGCCAGCGGGCCCTACAGCGCACTTTACAATGAGCAGTTCTTC.

The DNA for the CDR3 is TGCAGTGCTCTCCGGTCCCGTTGGAACACTGAAGCTTTCTTT. Translation: CSALRSRWNTEAFF. The chain uses TRBV20-1 and TRBJ1-1; D remains unclear. The CDR3 runs to 14 residues. V gave up 5 bases and J gave up 1 base, with 14 bases separating them. Germline CDR1 DFQATT, CDR2 SNEGSKA (reference sequence).

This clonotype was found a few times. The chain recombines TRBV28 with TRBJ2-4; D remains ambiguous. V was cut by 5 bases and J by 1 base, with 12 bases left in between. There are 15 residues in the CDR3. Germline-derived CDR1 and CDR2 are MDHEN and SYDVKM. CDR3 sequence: CASSPNVGAKNIQYF. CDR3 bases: TGTGCCAGCAGTCCCAATGTGGGTGCCAAAAACATTCAGTACTTC.

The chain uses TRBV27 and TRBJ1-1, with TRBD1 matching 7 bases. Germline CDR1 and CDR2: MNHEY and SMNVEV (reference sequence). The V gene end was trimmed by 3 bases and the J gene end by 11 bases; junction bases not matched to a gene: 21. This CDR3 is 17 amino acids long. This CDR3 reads CASSLKPGWTDRSVAFF. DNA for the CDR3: TGTGCCAGCAGTTTGAAACCCGGATGGACGGACAGGAGCGTCGCTTTCTTT.

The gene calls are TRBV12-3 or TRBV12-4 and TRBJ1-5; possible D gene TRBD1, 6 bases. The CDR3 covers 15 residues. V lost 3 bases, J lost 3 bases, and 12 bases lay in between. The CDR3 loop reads CASSFQGSTNQPQHF. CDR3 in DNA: TGTGCCAGCAGTTTTCAGGGGAGCACCAATCAGCCCCAGCATTTT.

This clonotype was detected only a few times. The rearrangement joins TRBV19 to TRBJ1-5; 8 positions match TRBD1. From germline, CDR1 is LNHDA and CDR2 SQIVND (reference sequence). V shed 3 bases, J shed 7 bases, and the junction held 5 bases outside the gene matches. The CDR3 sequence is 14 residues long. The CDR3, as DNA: TGTGCCAGTAGTATTAGCAGGGGGCAACAGCCCCAGCATTTT. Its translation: CASSISRGQQPQHF.

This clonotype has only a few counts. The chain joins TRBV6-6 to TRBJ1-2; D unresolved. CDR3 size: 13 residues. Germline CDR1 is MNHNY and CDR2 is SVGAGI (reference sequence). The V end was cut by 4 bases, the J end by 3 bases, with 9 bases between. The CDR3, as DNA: TGTGCCAGCAGTTTGACACTTGACTATGGCTACACCTTC. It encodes CASSLTLDYGYTF.

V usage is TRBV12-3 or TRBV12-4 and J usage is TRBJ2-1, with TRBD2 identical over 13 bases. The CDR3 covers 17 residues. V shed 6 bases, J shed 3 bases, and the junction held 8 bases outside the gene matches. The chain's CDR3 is CASSPGGTSGIYNEQFF. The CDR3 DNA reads TGTGCCAGCAGCCCAGGAGGGACTAGCGGGATCTACAATGAGCAGTTCTTC.

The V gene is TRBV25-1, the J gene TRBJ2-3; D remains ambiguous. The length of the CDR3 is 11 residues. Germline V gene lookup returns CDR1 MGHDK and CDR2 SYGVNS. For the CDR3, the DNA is TGTGTCAGTAGCTACAGAGATACGCAGTATTTT. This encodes CVSSYRDTQYF.

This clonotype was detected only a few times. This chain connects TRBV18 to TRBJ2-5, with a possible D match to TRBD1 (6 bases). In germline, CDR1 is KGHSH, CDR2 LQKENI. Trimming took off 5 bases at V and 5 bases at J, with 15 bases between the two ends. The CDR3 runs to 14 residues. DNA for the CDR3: TGTGCCAGCTCATCATCCAGGGGTTCGGAGACCCAGTACTTC. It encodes CASSSSRGSETQYF.

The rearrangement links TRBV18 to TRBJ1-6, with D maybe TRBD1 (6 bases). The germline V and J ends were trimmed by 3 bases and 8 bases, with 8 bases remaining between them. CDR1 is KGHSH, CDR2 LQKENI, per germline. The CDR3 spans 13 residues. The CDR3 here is CASSPGAHSPLHF. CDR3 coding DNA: TGTGCCAGCTCACCGGGGGCTCATTCACCCCTCCACTTT.

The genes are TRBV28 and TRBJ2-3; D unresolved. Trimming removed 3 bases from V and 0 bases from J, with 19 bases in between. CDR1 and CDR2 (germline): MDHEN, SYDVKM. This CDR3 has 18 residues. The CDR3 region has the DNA TGTGCCAGCAGTTTGACTCAAGTACCGGCCTCAAGCACAGATACGCAGTATTTT. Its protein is CASSLTQVPASSTDTQYF.

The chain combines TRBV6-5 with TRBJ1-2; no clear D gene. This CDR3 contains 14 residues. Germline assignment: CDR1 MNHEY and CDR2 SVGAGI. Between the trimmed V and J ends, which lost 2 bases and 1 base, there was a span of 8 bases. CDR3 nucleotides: TGTGCCAGCAGTTACACGACTGTTAACTATGGCTACACCTTC. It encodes CASSYTTVNYGYTF.

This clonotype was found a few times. CDR3 nucleotides: TGTGCCACCAGTGATCCCGCGTTTGTGGAGACCCAGTACTTC. It yields the protein CATSDPAFVETQYF. The gene calls are TRBV24-1 and TRBJ2-5, with D hard to call. The V end lost 3 bases, the J end lost 5 bases, and 12 bases lay between the germline ends. CDR3 length: 14 residues. In germline, CDR1 is KGHDR, CDR2 SFDVKD.

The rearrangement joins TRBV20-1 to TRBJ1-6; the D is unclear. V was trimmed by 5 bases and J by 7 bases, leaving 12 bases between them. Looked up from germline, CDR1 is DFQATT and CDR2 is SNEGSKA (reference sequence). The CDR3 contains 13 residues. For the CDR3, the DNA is TGCAGTGCTGGAGTGATAGCGAATTCACCCCTCCACTTT. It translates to CSAGVIANSPLHF.

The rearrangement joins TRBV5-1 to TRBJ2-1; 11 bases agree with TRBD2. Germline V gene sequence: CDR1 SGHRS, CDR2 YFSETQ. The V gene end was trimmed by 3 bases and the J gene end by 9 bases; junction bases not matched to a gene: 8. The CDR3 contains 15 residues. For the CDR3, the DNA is TGCGCCAGCAGCTCCTATAGCGGGGGGGGCTCTGAGCAGTTCTTC. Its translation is CASSSYSGGGSEQFF.

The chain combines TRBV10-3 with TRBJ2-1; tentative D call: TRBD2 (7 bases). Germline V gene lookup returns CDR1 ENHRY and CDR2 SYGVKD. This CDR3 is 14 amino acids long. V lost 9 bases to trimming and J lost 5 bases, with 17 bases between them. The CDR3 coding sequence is TGTGCCATGGGAGGGGGACTGGGGAACAATGAGCAGTTCTTC. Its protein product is CAMGGGLGNNEQFF.

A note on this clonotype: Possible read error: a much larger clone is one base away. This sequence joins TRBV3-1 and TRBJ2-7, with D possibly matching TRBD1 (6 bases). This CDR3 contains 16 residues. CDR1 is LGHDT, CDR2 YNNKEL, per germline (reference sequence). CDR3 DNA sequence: TGTGTCAGCAGCCAAGCAGGGGCGAGCTCCTACAATGAGCAGTACTTC. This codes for CVSSQAGASSYNEQYF.

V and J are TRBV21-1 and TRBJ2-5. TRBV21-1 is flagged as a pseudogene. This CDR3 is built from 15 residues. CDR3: CASSTHTIREETQYF. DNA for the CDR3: TGTGCCAGCAGCACACACACGATCAGAGAAGAGACCCAGTACTTC.